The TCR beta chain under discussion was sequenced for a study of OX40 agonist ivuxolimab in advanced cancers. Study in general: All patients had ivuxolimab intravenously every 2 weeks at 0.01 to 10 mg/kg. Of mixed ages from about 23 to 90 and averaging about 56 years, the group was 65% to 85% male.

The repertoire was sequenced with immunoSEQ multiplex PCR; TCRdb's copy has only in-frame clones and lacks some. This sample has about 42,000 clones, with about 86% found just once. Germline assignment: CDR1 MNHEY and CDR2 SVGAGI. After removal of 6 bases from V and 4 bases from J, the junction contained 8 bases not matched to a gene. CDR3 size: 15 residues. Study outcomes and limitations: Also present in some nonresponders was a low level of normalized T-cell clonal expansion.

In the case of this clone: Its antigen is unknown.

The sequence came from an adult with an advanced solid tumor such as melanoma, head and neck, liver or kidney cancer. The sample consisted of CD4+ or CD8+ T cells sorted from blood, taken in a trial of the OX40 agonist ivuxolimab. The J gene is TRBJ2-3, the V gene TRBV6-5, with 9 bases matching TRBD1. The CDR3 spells CASSTGGIGADTQYF. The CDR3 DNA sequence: TGTGCCAGCAGCACAGGGGGCATTGGGGCAGATACGCAGTATTTT.